This T cell receptor beta chain came from a study of blood T cells in healthy people across ages. Together with a sample-barcoded 5' primer, a J-beta primer mix was included in a second PCR lasting about 6 to 11 cycles. TCRdb used MiXCR to reprocess the 5' RACE reads, holding one entry per CDR3 protein. The sample has some 900,000 distinct CDR3 sequences; about 44% are singletons. This clonotype was seen only once. What it binds is not known. Study-level results: Per million T cells, TCR beta diversity dropped roughly linearly as age increased.

The CDR3 totals 13 residues. The V and J ends lost 6 bases and 1 base respectively, with 9 bases between them. The germline gives CDR1 LGHDT, CDR2 YNNKEL (reference sequence). The rearrangement links TRBV3-1 to TRBJ2-5; D is perhaps TRBD2 (5 bases). The TCR originated in a man aged 25 to 40 in good health. Sequencing input: blood. This CDR3 is CASRYGVQETQYF. DNA for the CDR3: TGTGCCAGCAGGTACGGGGTCCAAGAGACCCAGTACTTC.